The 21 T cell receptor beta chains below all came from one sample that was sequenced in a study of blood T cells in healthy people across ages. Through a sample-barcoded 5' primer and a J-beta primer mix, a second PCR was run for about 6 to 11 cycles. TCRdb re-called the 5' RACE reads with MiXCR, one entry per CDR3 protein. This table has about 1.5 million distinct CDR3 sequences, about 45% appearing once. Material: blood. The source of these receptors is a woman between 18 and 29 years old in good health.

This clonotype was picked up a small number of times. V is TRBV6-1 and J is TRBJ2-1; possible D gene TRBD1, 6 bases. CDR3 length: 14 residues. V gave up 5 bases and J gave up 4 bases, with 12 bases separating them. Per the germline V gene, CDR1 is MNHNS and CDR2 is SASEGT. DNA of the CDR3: TGTGCCAGCAGTCAGGGGTCCGAGTACAATGAGCAGTTCTTC. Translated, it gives CASSQGSEYNEQFF.

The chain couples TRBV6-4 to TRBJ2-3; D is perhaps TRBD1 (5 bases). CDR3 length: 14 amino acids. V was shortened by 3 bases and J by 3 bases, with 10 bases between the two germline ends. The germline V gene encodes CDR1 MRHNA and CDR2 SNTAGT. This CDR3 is CASSDQQDTDTQYF. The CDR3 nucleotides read TGTGCCAGCAGTGATCAACAGGATACAGATACGCAGTATTTT.

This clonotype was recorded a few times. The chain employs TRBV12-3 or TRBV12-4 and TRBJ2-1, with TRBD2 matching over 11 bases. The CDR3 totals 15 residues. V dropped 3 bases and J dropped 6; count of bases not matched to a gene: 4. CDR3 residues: CASSFLAGGINEQFF. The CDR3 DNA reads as TGTGCCAGCAGTTTCCTAGCGGGGGGAATCAATGAGCAGTTCTTC.

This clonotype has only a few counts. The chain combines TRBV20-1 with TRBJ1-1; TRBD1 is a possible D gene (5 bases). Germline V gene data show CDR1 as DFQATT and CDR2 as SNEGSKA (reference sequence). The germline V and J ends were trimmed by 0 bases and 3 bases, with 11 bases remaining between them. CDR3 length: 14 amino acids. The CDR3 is CSARDRKGHTEAFF. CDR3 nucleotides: TGCAGTGCTAGAGATCGAAAGGGGCACACTGAAGCTTTCTTT.

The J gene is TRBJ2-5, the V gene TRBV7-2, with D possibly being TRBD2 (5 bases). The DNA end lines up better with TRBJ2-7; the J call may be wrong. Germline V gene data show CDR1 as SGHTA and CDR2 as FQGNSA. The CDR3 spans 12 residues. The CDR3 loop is CASSWSGREQYF. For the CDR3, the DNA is TGTGCCAGCAGTTGGAGCGGTCGCGAGCAGTACTTC.

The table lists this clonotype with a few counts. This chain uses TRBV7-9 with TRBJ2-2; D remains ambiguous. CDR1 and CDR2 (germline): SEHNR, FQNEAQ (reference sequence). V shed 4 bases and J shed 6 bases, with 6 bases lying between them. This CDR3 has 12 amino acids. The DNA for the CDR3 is TGTGCCAGCAGCTGGAGCCCCGGGGAGCTGTTTTTT. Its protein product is CASSWSPGELFF. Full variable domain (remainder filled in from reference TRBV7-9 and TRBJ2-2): DTGVSQNPRHKITKRGQNVTFRCDPISEHNRLYWYRQTLGQGPEFLTYFQNEAQLEKSRLLSDRFSAERPKGSFSTLEIQRTEQGDSAMYLCASSWSPGELFFGEGSRLTVL.

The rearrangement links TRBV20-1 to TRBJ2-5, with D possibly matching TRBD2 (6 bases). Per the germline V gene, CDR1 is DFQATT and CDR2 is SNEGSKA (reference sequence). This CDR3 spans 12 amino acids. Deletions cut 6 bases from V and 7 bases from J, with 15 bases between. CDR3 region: CSAGTWDGTQYF. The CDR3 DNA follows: TGCAGTGCGGGGACTTGGGATGGGACCCAGTACTTC.

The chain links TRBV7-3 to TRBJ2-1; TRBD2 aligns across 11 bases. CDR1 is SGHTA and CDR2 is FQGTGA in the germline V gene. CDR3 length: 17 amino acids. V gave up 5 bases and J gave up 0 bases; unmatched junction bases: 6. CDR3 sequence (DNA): TGTGCCAGCAGCGAGGGACTAGCGGAGAACTCCTACAATGAGCAGTTCTTC. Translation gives CASSEGLAENSYNEQFF. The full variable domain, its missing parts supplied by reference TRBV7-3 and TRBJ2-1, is GAGVSQTPSNKVTEKGKYVELRCDPISGHTALYWYRQSLGQGPEFLIYFQGTGAADDSGLPNDRFFAVRPEGSVSTLKIQRTERGDSAVYLCASSEGLAENSYNEQFFGPGTRLTVL.

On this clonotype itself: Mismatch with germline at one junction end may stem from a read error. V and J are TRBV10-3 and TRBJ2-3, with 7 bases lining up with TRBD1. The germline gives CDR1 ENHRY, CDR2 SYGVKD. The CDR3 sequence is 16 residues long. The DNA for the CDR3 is TGTGACATCAGTGGATTAGGGGGCACGAGCACAGATACGCAGTATTTT. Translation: CDISGLGGTSTDTQYF.

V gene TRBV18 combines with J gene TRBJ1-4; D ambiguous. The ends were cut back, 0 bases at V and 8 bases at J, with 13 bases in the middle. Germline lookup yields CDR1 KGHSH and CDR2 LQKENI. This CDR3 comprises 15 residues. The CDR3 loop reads CASSPPGSAREKLFF. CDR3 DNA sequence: TGTGCCAGCTCACCACCGGGGAGCGCGAGAGAAAAACTGTTTTTT.

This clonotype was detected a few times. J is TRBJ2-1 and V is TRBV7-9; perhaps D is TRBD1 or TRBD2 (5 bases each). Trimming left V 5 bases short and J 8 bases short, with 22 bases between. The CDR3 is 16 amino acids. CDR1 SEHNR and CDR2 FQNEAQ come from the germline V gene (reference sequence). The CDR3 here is CASSPLVLRTSDEQFF. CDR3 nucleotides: TGTGCCAGCAGCCCACTAGTCTTGAGGACATCAGATGAGCAGTTCTTC.

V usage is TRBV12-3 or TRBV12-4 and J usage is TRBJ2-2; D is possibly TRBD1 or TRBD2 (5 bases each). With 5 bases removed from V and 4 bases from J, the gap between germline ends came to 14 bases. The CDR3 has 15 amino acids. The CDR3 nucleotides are TGTGCCAGCAGTCTCCTTGGGACCCTCACCGGGGAGCTGTTTTTT. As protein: CASSLLGTLTGELFF.

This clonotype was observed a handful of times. The CDR3 spells CASRAREESYNEQFF. For the CDR3, the DNA is TGTGCCAGCAGAGCGCGGGAGGAGTCCTACAATGAGCAGTTCTTC. The J gene is TRBJ2-1, the V gene TRBV12-3 or TRBV12-4; 8 bases line up with TRBD2. V lost 6 bases, J lost 1 base, and 5 bases stayed unmatched. The CDR3 length is 15 residues.

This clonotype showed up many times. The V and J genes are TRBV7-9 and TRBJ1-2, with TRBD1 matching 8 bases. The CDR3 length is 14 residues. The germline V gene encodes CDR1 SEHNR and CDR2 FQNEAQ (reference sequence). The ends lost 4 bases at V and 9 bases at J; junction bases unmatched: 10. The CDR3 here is CASSSNSRGQSYTF. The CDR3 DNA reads TGTGCCAGCAGCTCGAATTCCAGGGGGCAGAGCTACACCTTC.

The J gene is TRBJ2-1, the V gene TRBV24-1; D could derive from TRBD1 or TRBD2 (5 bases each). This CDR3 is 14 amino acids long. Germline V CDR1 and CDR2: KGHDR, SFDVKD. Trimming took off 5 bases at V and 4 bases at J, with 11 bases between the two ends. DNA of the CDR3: TGTGCCACCAGTGGGGGGAAAGGGTACAATGAGCAGTTCTTC. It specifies CATSGGKGYNEQFF.

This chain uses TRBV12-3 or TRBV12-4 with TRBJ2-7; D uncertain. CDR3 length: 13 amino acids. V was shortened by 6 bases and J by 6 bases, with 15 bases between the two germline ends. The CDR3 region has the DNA TGTGCCAGCAGCCCTTTAGGGCACCTCGAGCAGTACTTC. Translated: CASSPLGHLEQYF.

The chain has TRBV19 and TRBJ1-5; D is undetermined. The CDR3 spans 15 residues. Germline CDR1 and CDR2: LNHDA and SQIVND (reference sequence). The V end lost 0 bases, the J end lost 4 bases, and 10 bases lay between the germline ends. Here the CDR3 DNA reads TGTGCCAGTAGTATAGATCGTGCTGGGAATCAGCCCCAGCATTTT. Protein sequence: CASSIDRAGNQPQHF. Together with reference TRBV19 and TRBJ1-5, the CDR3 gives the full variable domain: DGGITQSPKYLFRKEGQNVTLSCEQNLNHDAMYWYRQDPGQGLRLIYYSQIVNDFQKGDIAEGYSVSREKKESFPLTVTSAQKNPTAFYLCASSIDRAGNQPQHFGDGTRLSIL.

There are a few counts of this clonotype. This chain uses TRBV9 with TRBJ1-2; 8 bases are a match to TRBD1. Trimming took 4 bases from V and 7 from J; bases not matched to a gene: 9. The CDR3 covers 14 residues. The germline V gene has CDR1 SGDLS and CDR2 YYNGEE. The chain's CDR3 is CASSPLLGQGGYTF. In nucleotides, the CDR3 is TGTGCCAGCAGCCCCCTCCTTGGACAGGGTGGCTACACCTTC.

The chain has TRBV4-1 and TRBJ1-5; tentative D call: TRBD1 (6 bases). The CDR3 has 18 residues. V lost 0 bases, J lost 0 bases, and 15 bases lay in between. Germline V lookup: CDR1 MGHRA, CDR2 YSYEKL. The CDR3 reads CASSQDPGHQNSNQPQHF. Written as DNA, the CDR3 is TGCGCCAGCAGCCAAGATCCGGGACACCAGAATAGCAATCAGCCCCAGCATTTT.

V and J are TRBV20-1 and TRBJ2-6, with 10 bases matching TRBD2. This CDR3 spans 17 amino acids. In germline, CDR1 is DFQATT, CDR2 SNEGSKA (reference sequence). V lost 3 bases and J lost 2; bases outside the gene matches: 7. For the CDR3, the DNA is TGCAGTGCTAGCGGAGGAGCGGGAGGGCCTGGGGCCAACGTCCTGACTTTC. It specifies CSASGGAGGPGANVLTF.

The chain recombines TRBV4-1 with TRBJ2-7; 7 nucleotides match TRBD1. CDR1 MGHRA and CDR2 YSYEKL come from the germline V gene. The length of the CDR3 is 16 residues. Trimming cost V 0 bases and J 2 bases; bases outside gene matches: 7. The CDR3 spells CASSQERTGTTYEQYF. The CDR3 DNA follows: TGCGCCAGCAGCCAAGAGAGGACAGGAACTACCTACGAGCAGTACTTC.